A single T cell receptor beta chain is shown here with its context. Its matching antigen is unknown. The source of the sample is a study of cytotoxic CD8 clonotypes in ibrutinib-treated CLL. Findings of the study overall: Increased clonality at ibrutinib response gave way to a return toward baseline at progression.

Cryopreserved PBMCs provided around 1.9 micrograms of genomic DNA for the TCR beta libraries. V gave up 4 bases and J gave up 2 bases, with 12 bases separating them. The CDR3 contains 15 residues. Germline loops: CDR1 SNHLY, CDR2 FYNNEI. Investigators sought sequencing depths of between 1 in 200,000 and 1 in 1 million T cells. Generated by immunoSEQ multiplex PCR, the TCRdb table keeps only in-frame clones and is missing some. The sample records over 200,000 clones, 65% to 80% being singletons. Specimen: PBMCs, collected after 12 months of ibrutinib treatment. The TCR originated in a human donor with chronic lymphocytic leukemia. The chain combines TRBV2 with TRBJ2-1, with D perhaps being TRBD1 or TRBD2 (5 bases each). DNA for the CDR3: TGTGCCAGCAGTGCCGAGGGGCTAACCTACAATGAGCAGTTCTTC. Protein: CASSAEGLTYNEQFF.